This TCR beta chain was observed in a study of cytotoxic CD8 clonotypes in ibrutinib-treated CLL. Study summary: Of the patients, about twelve were relapsed/refractory, about 16 treatment-naive and some 17 IGHV unmutated. Response samples were taken after a median roughly 12 months of treatment, range 6 to 36. Study conclusions and caveats: Whereas clonality rose at ibrutinib response, it declined toward baseline at progression.

The CDR3 contains 16 residues. V lost 0 bases, J lost 0 bases, and 9 bases lay in between. Germline CDR1 is MNHEY and CDR2 is SVGAGI. Assay used: immunoSEQ multiplex PCR; TCRdb lists only in-frame clones, some missing. This table has roughly 170,000 clones, around 80% appearing once. Worth noting for this clone: The antigen is unknown.

PBMCs that had been cryopreserved were the source of 2 to 2.5 micrograms of genomic DNA for TCR beta libraries. Sequences were derived from PBMCs, sampled after 24 months of ibrutinib treatment. This rearrangement joins TRBV6-5 to TRBJ1-3; D call uncertain. This TCR was sampled from a human donor with chronic lymphocytic leukemia. The CDR3: CASSYSAGRSGNTIYF. DNA for the CDR3: TGTGCCAGCAGTTACTCGGCCGGCCGCTCTGGAAACACCATATATTTT.